This T cell receptor beta chain is from a study of Ad26.COV2.S vaccination and SARS-CoV-2 variants. Study outcomes and limitations: It was reported that spike-specific CD8+ and CD4+ T cell responses were substantially broad after vaccination.

Turning to this clone: As yet, its antigen is unknown.

Germline CDR1 is SEHNR and CDR2 is FQNEAQ (reference sequence). Trimming removed 1 base at V and 0 bases at J, with 6 bases between. The CDR3 has 15 amino acids. Stated treatment: 15 to 20 received Ad26.COV2.S at low or high dose, single or two shots; several received placebo; per-sample allocation not given. Sampling happened 63 days after the first vaccine or placebo injection. Participants' vaccine, an Ad26 vector, delivered Wuhan-strain SARS-CoV-2 spike. Profiling relied on immunoSEQ multiplex PCR, and the TCRdb table lists in-frame clones only, not all of them. The sample shows around 380,000 clones, about 85% of them seen only once.

This chain links TRBV7-9 with TRBJ2-2; no firm D call. The specimen was peripheral blood, collected in a trial of Ad26.COV2.S vaccine versus placebo. This sequence originates from a person between 18 and 59 years old who received the Ad26.COV2.S COVID-19 vaccine or a placebo. The CDR3 region has the DNA TGTGCCAGCAGCTTAGGTTTCACGAACACCGGGGAGCTGTTTTTT. Residues: CASSLGFTNTGELFF.